Listed below are T cell receptor beta chains from one sample, sequenced in a study of cytomegalovirus exposure and HLA in healthy donors. The protocol was immunoSEQ multiplex PCR, while the TCRdb copy is restricted to in-frame clones and leaves out a portion. The sample has roughly 75,000 clones; approximately 94% are singletons. What was sequenced was PBMCs. These receptors were taken from a man younger than 35 in good health and CMV-seropositive. The CDR3 runs from the conserved cysteine through the conserved F or W. Fields, in order: V gene, D gene, J gene, CDR3 protein. The D gene is left open where the match is weak.

v_call: TRBV5-1; d_call: TRBD2; j_call: TRBJ2-2; cdr3_aa: CASSPRTSGRGGTGELFF
v_call: TRBV6-4; d_call: TRBD1; j_call: TRBJ1-2; cdr3_aa: CASSPQTGTYGYTF
v_call: TRBV18; d_call: NA; j_call: TRBJ2-5; cdr3_aa: CASSPRLQGGFQETQYF
v_call: TRBV2; d_call: TRBD2; j_call: TRBJ2-1; cdr3_aa: CASSEGTSLHEQFF
v_call: TRBV6-4; d_call: TRBD2; j_call: TRBJ2-3; cdr3_aa: CASSQTSGSSDTQYF
v_call: TRBV27; d_call: TRBD2; j_call: TRBJ2-1; cdr3_aa: CASSLAGRGNEQFF
v_call: TRBV5-1; d_call: NA; j_call: TRBJ1-5; cdr3_aa: CASSFSGEAQPQHF
v_call: TRBV5-4; d_call: TRBD2; j_call: TRBJ2-1; cdr3_aa: CASSLNRLAGGGNEQFF
v_call: TRBV19; d_call: TRBD2; j_call: TRBJ2-2; cdr3_aa: CASSTRLARNTGELFF
v_call: TRBV19; d_call: NA; j_call: TRBJ2-1; cdr3_aa: CASQTGTSNNEQFF
v_call: TRBV5-1; d_call: NA; j_call: TRBJ2-7; cdr3_aa: CASSLNPGDSYEQYF
v_call: TRBV5-4; d_call: NA; j_call: TRBJ2-2; cdr3_aa: CASSGGTSTGELFF
v_call: TRBV15; d_call: TRBD1; j_call: TRBJ2-1; cdr3_aa: CATRPGQGGGSYNEQFF
v_call: TRBV7-2; d_call: NA; j_call: TRBJ2-7; cdr3_aa: CASSLQASSTYEQYF
v_call: TRBV6-5; d_call: NA; j_call: TRBJ2-7; cdr3_aa: CASSYKRGSPTYEQYF
v_call: TRBV19; d_call: NA; j_call: TRBJ2-1; cdr3_aa: CASSISRGGFISYNEQFF
v_call: TRBV28; d_call: NA; j_call: TRBJ1-1; cdr3_aa: CASSPSGVRGAFF
v_call: TRBV15; d_call: NA; j_call: TRBJ1-6; cdr3_aa: CATSTGSGSPLHF
v_call: TRBV5-4; d_call: NA; j_call: TRBJ2-4; cdr3_aa: CASSAKVEGVNIQYF
v_call: TRBV6-1; d_call: TRBD2; j_call: TRBJ2-3; cdr3_aa: CASSEVSGSYTDTQYF
v_call: TRBV10-3; d_call: NA; j_call: TRBJ2-1; cdr3_aa: CAIRESGPSAEQFF
v_call: TRBV19; d_call: TRBD2; j_call: TRBJ2-3; cdr3_aa: CASSPRTSGSTDTQYF
v_call: TRBV6-6; d_call: TRBD1; j_call: TRBJ2-1; cdr3_aa: CASSIQGASYNEQFF
v_call: TRBV19; d_call: TRBD2; j_call: TRBJ2-7; cdr3_aa: CASSPGSGRTYEQYF
v_call: TRBV27; d_call: TRBD1; j_call: TRBJ2-7; cdr3_aa: CASSLTRGRGQYF
v_call: TRBV30; d_call: NA; j_call: TRBJ1-4; cdr3_aa: CAWSLGQGNEKLFF
v_call: TRBV5-8; d_call: NA; j_call: TRBJ1-1; cdr3_aa: CASSPDLTVNTEAFF
v_call: TRBV4-1; d_call: TRBD1; j_call: TRBJ1-5; cdr3_aa: CASSHGTGANQPQHF